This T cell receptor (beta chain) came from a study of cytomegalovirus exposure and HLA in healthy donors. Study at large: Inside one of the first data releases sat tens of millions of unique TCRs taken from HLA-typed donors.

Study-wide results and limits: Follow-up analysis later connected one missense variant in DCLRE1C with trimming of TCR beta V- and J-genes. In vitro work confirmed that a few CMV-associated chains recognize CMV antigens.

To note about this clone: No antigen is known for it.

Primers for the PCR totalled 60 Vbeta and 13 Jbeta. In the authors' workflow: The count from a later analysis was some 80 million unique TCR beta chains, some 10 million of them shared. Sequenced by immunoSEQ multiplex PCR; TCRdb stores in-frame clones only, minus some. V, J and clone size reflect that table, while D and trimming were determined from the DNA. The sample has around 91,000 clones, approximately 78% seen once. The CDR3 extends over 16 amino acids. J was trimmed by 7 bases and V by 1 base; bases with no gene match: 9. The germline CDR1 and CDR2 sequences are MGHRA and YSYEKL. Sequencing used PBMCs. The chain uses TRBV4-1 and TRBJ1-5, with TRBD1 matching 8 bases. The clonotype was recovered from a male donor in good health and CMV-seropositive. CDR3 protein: CASSQGQGTSLQPQHF. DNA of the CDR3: TGCGCCAGCAGCCAAGGACAGGGGACAAGCCTCCAGCCCCAGCATTTT.